This TCR beta chain was captured in a study of T cell changes during pregnancy in multiple sclerosis (dated by TCRdb to between 2018 and 2020). General notes on the study: Changes in the T cell repertoire over the course of pregnancy were examined in this study in women with multiple sclerosis.

For this clone: Its antigen has not been determined. No base quality information exists; no much larger clone differs at one position.

Per the germline V gene, SGDLS is the CDR1 and YYNGEE is the CDR2. From V the trimming removes 4 bases and from J it removes 5 bases, while the gene matches leave 8 bases of the junction unaccounted for. Counted from cysteine to phenylalanine, this CDR3 has 16 amino acids. Only the CDR3 portion is preserved as DNA: 48 bases, with reading frame beginning at the first base. The protocol used for the library was the immunoSEQ multiplex PCR assay. The table comes from immuneACCESS by way of TCRdb, which keeps in-frame sequences with V and J called. Part of the clones is missing from these tables; in studies checked, under half for an unresolved V gene and the rest for unknown reasons. The sample table records about 92,000 clones; more than 90% of these occur just once. The ten largest clones take up more than 1.5% of the sample.

The sequences come from peripheral blood, collected in the first trimester of pregnancy. The rearranged chain carries TRBV9 and TRBJ2-2; 10 bases in the middle match TRBD1. The sequence was collected from a female donor with multiple sclerosis, enrolled in a pregnancy study. The DNA sequence is given as TGTGCCAGCAGCTTACGGGGACAGGGGAGTACCGGGGAGCTGTTTTTT. The encoded protein is CASSLRGQGSTGELFF.